This passage covers 24 T cell receptor beta chains from one sample sequenced in a study of T cell repertoires in cytomegalovirus infection. TCRdb fed the reads into MiXCR, producing one record per CDR3 protein. The sample records some 500,000 distinct CDR3 sequences, more than 30% being singletons. Their antigens are not known. Sequenced here: cultured PBMCs, sampled from culture after CMV antigen stimulation. The receptors shown here come from a human donor in good health (CMV status not recorded). Some clones in this sample may be carry-over from other donors' samples.

This clonotype came up many times. The rearrangement joins TRBV7-8 to TRBJ2-3, with a tentative D call TRBD1 (6 bases). This CDR3 has 17 amino acids. CDR1 SGHVS and CDR2 FQNEAQ come from the germline V gene. V lost 5 bases to trimming and J lost 5 bases, with 23 bases between them. CDR3: CASSVLSDIQQGDTQYF. CDR3 in DNA: TGTGCCAGCAGCGTCCTTTCAGACATTCAACAGGGAGATACGCAGTATTTT.

This clonotype was recorded a few times. The chain carries TRBV19 and TRBJ2-1; tentatively, D is TRBD2 (5 bases). Germline V CDR1 and CDR2: LNHDA, SQIVND (reference sequence). This CDR3 has 18 amino acids. V dropped 1 base and J dropped 0 bases, with 16 bases sitting between them. In DNA, the CDR3 is TGTGCCAGTAGTATAGTTCTCACTTGGGAGAGCTCCTACAATGAGCAGTTCTTC. It is translated as CASSIVLTWESSYNEQFF. The entire variable domain, with the rest obtained from reference TRBV19 and TRBJ2-1, is as follows: DGGITQSPKYLFRKEGQNVTLSCEQNLNHDAMYWYRQDPGQGLRLIYYSQIVNDFQKGDIAEGYSVSREKKESFPLTVTSAQKNPTAFYLCASSIVLTWESSYNEQFFGPGTRLTVL.

This clonotype showed up many times. CDR3 nucleotides: TGTGCCAGCAGCTTAGTTCCCGCCAGCTCCTCTGGAAACACCATATATTTT. Its protein product is CASSLVPASSSGNTIYF. The gene calls are TRBV7-2 and TRBJ1-3; no clear D gene. V lost 1 base and J 0 bases, leaving 13 bases between the germline ends. The CDR3 has 17 residues. Germline V gives CDR1 SGHTA, CDR2 FQGNSA.

The DNA for the CDR3 is TGTGCCAGCAGTGGGCAGACAGGGACGAGCTCTGGGGCCAACGTCCTGACTTTC. Translating gives CASSGQTGTSSGANVLTF. This rearrangement joins TRBV25-1 to TRBJ2-6; 7 bases fit TRBD1. Trimming at V came to 4 bases and at J to 0 bases, leaving 9 bases not matched to a gene. Germline CDR1 and CDR2: MGHDK and SYGVNS. This CDR3 spans 18 amino acids.

This clonotype was counted at least ten times. The J gene is TRBJ2-5, the V gene TRBV7-6; either TRBD1 or TRBD2 may supply D (5 bases each). Germline assignment: CDR1 SGHVS and CDR2 FNYEAQ. Trimming took off 1 base at V and 5 bases at J, with 11 bases between the two ends. The CDR3 extends over 14 amino acids. CDR3 sequence: CASSLGGRRETQYF. The CDR3, as DNA: TGTGCCAGCAGCTTAGGGGGCAGGAGGGAGACCCAGTACTTC.

The chain links TRBV2 to TRBJ2-7, with unresolved D. V lost 1 base and J lost 1, with 5 bases in between. CDR3 length: 13 residues. Germline CDR1 reads SNHLY; CDR2 reads FYNNEI. CDR3 sequence (DNA): TGTGCCAGCAGTGAAGGGAGTTCCTACGAGCAGTACTTC. The encoded protein is CASSEGSSYEQYF.

This clonotype was seen at least ten times. The rearrangement links TRBV7-2 to TRBJ2-5; D is unclear. This CDR3 is built from 15 residues. Germline CDR1 reads SGHTA; CDR2 reads FQGNSA. Trimming took off 4 bases at V and 7 bases at J, with 19 bases between the two ends. The CDR3 DNA reads TGTGCCAGCAGCTCGTCGCCCCATGGGTTTGGGACCCAGTACTTC. The encoded protein is CASSSSPHGFGTQYF.

The J gene is TRBJ2-5, the V gene TRBV28; tentative D call: TRBD2 (5 bases). CDR1 MDHEN and CDR2 SYDVKM come from the germline V gene. With 7 bases removed from V and 7 bases from J, the gap between germline ends came to 10 bases. This CDR3 has 11 amino acids. Here the CDR3 reads CASTAEGTQYF. The CDR3 DNA reads TGTGCCAGCACCGCAGAGGGGACCCAGTACTTC.

The chain recombines TRBV9 with TRBJ2-3; 9 positions agree with TRBD2. The CDR3 contains 20 residues. The V and J ends lost 3 bases and 3 bases, in that order; junction bases with no gene match: 20. CDR1 and CDR2 (germline): SGDLS, YYNGEE. The CDR3 sequence: CASSADLRGGSGSLTDTQYF. The DNA for the CDR3 is TGTGCCAGCAGCGCCGACCTCCGGGGTGGTAGCGGGAGTTTGACAGATACGCAGTATTTT.

This sequence joins TRBV15 and TRBJ2-7; 8 positions match TRBD1. The CDR3 length is 15 residues. The junction had 4 bases not matched to a gene; V was cut back by 0 bases and J by 3 bases. Germline CDR1 and CDR2: LNHNV and YYDKDF (reference sequence). The DNA for the CDR3 is TGTGCCACCAGCAGAGATGGACAGGGCTACTACGAGCAGTACTTC. Translated, it gives CATSRDGQGYYEQYF.

This chain connects TRBV29-1 to TRBJ2-7, with D possibly matching TRBD2 (5 bases). V was shortened by 7 bases and J by 7 bases, with 20 bases between the two germline ends. This CDR3 contains 13 residues. Germline V gene lookup returns CDR1 SQVTM and CDR2 ANQGSEA. CDR3 region: CSALPRVPGEQYF. CDR3 DNA: TGCAGCGCACTCCCTCGGGTCCCGGGGGAGCAGTACTTC.

This clonotype was observed many times. V and J are TRBV7-2 and TRBJ1-2; maybe TRBD1 (6 bases). Germline V CDR1 and CDR2: SGHTA, FQGNSA. The CDR3 runs to 14 residues. The germline V and J ends were trimmed by 7 bases and 2 bases, with 14 bases remaining between them. In DNA, the CDR3 is TGTGCCAGCACCCCGGACAGAAACAACTATGGCTACACCTTC. This codes for CASTPDRNNYGYTF.

The chain is built from TRBV6-5 and TRBJ2-4; D perhaps matches TRBD1 (6 bases). The V gene lost 6 bases and the J gene lost 1 base, with 19 bases spanning the gap. The CDR3 consists of 17 residues. The V gene's germline CDR1 is MNHEY and CDR2 SVGAGI. The CDR3 spells CASSPRSGAYAKNIQYF. The CDR3 nucleotides are TGTGCCAGCAGCCCCCGCTCAGGGGCCTATGCCAAAAACATTCAGTACTTC.

This clonotype turned up a few times. J is TRBJ2-3 and V is TRBV7-2; D is possibly TRBD2 (5 bases). CDR1 and CDR2 from the germline V gene are SGHTA and FQGNSA. The CDR3 contains 12 residues. Trimming removed 5 bases at V and 7 bases at J, with 10 bases between. The CDR3 coding sequence is TGTGCCAGCAGCCAATACGGGAATACGCAGTATTTT. This gives the protein CASSQYGNTQYF.

The chain is built from TRBV10-3 and TRBJ1-1, with 10 bases aligning to TRBD1. This CDR3 has 15 amino acids. Trimming at V came to 6 bases and at J to 0 bases, leaving 4 bases not matched to a gene. Germline V gives CDR1 ENHRY, CDR2 SYGVKD. DNA for the CDR3: TGTGCCATCAGGGGGGACAGGGGCGTGAACACTGAAGCTTTCTTT. It is translated as CAIRGDRGVNTEAFF.

This clonotype was seen more than once but under ten times. The CDR3 loop is CASSGPQQAYNEQFF. The DNA of the CDR3 is TGTGCCAGCAGCGGACCCCAGCAGGCCTACAATGAGCAGTTCTTC. The rearrangement links TRBV7-2 to TRBJ2-1; D is ambiguous. The germline V and J ends were trimmed by 5 bases and 2 bases, with 13 bases remaining between them. This CDR3 region has 15 residues. In germline, CDR1 is SGHTA, CDR2 FQGNSA.

The V gene is TRBV11-3, the J gene TRBJ1-1; D gene ambiguous. The V end lost 1 base, the J end lost 1 base, and 10 bases lay between the germline ends. Looked up from germline, CDR1 is SGHNT and CDR2 is YENEEA. CDR3 length equals 15 residues. CDR3 nucleotide sequence: TGTGCCAGCAGCTTAGCTGAGCTTTCGAACACTGAAGCTTTCTTT. Translation gives CASSLAELSNTEAFF.

This clonotype was counted a few times. The chain carries TRBV7-2 and TRBJ2-1; maybe TRBD1 (5 bases). This CDR3 region has 13 residues. V was clipped by 5 bases and J by 7 bases, with 12 bases between them. Germline-derived CDR1 and CDR2 are SGHTA and FQGNSA. The CDR3 sequence: CASSPAKGNEQFF. DNA of the CDR3: TGTGCCAGCAGCCCCGCTAAGGGGAATGAGCAGTTCTTC.

The table lists this clonotype with a few counts. The chain couples TRBV2 to TRBJ1-5; weak D call: TRBD1 (5 bases). The germline CDR1 and CDR2 sequences are SNHLY and FYNNEI. V was clipped by 6 bases and J by 4 bases, with 16 bases between them. This CDR3 comprises 15 residues. As DNA, the CDR3 is TGTGCCAGCAGGCGGGGGGGGGTCTCAAATCAGCCCCAGCATTTT. This gives the protein CASRRGGVSNQPQHF.

In this sample, this clonotype turned up a few times. The rearrangement joins TRBV6-2 or TRBV6-3 to TRBJ2-1, with TRBD2 identical over 11 bases. V trimming: 6 bases; J trimming: 6 bases; junction bases outside the gene matches: 7. In germline, CDR1 is MNHEY, CDR2 SVGEGT. The CDR3 spans 15 residues. This CDR3 reads CASRTLAGEVNEQFF. The CDR3, as DNA: TGTGCCAGCAGGACACTAGCGGGAGAAGTCAATGAGCAGTTCTTC.

At least ten counts were recorded for this clonotype. This chain connects TRBV7-2 to TRBJ2-5; 8 nucleotides line up with TRBD2. V shed 2 bases, J shed 1 base, and the junction held 6 bases outside the gene matches. CDR1 is SGHTA and CDR2 is FQGNSA in the germline V gene. The CDR3 runs 16 residues. This CDR3 is CASSLTPSGPQETQYF. In nucleotides, the CDR3 is TGTGCCAGCAGCTTAACGCCTAGCGGGCCCCAAGAGACCCAGTACTTC.

The V call is TRBV6-2 or TRBV6-3, the J call TRBJ1-2; D is uncertain. V was cut by 2 bases and J by 6 bases, with 10 bases left in between. CDR3 length: 13 amino acids. Germline CDR1 and CDR2: MNHEY and SVGEGT. CDR3 residues: CASSYAKVHGYTF. Written as DNA, the CDR3 is TGTGCCAGCAGTTACGCGAAGGTGCATGGCTACACCTTC.

This clonotype was observed at least ten times. The rearrangement joins TRBV7-2 to TRBJ1-2; 8 nucleotides agree with TRBD1. The CDR3 spans 15 residues. The germline V gene encodes CDR1 SGHTA and CDR2 FQGNSA. Unmatched junction bases numbered 12, after V lost 5 bases and J lost 7 bases. This CDR3 reads CASSPGQGDGFGYTF. DNA for the CDR3: TGTGCCAGCAGCCCCGGACAGGGAGACGGGTTTGGCTACACCTTC.

The CDR3 protein is CASSYSRPLAGGSDTQYF. The CDR3 DNA is TGTGCCAGCAGTTACTCGCGTCCGCTAGCGGGAGGCTCAGATACGCAGTATTTT. V is TRBV6-5 and J is TRBJ2-3; 11 bases are shared with TRBD2. J gave up 4 bases and V 0 bases, and 9 bases lay outside the gene matches. The CDR3 contains 18 residues. Per the germline V gene, CDR1 is MNHEY and CDR2 is SVGAGI.